This T cell receptor (beta chain) stems from a study of blood T cells in healthy people across ages. General study points: Long-lived donors had more naive CD4+ cells and higher diversity than aged donors.

This CDR3 is 14 amino acids long. V lost 8 bases to trimming and J lost 0 bases, with 13 bases between them. Germline V gene data show CDR1 as MDHEN and CDR2 as SYDVKM. Primers used in a second PCR of roughly 6 to 11 cycles were a sample-barcoded 5' primer and a J-beta primer mix. All samples gave at least 2.5 million CDR3-containing paired-end reads. TCRdb called the 5' RACE reads again in MiXCR, with one record for every CDR3 protein. This table has around 1,500,000 distinct CDR3 sequences, around two fifths appearing once. The sample providers were healthy Caucasian people from Russia, aged roughly 6 to 90. As for this clonotype: What it binds is unknown.

This chain uses TRBV28 with TRBJ1-2; the D is unclear. The receptor was isolated from a young woman in good health. Sequencing was performed on blood. The CDR3 loop is CASGRQVSNYGYTF. For the CDR3, the DNA is TGTGCCAGCGGGCGGCAGGTCTCTAACTATGGCTACACCTTC.